One and the same sample provided the 8 T cell receptor beta chains below, sequenced in a study of beta chain features in type 1 diabetes. Of the isolated RNA, all was reverse transcribed, and so the sequenced material was expressed TCRB transcripts. Here immunoSEQ multiplex PCR was the method, and the copy in TCRdb shows in-frame clones only, minus some. The sample consists of under 900,000 clones, roughly a sixth of them appearing once. The source material was naive CD4+ T cells from blood. These receptors were obtained from a woman aged 18-29 years in good health.

The chain carries TRBV7-3 and TRBJ2-3; D perhaps matches TRBD1 (5 bases). The germline CDR1 and CDR2 sequences are SGHTA and FQGTGA. V dropped 1 base and J dropped 4 bases, with 15 bases sitting between them. The CDR3 is 16 amino acids. CDR3 protein: CASSLRGAGMADTQYF. CDR3 nucleotides: TGTGCCAGCAGCTTAAGGGGTGCAGGGATGGCAGATACGCAGTATTTT.

The V and J genes are TRBV25-1 and TRBJ2-2; tentatively, D is TRBD1 (6 bases). V was clipped by 4 bases and J by 6 bases, with 12 bases between them. Germline assignment: CDR1 MGHDK and CDR2 SYGVNS. CDR3 length equals 14 residues. The CDR3 DNA follows: TGTGCCAGCAGTGTACACAGGGAGCCCGGGGAGCTGTTTTTT. This gives the protein CASSVHREPGELFF. Full variable domain (remainder filled in from reference TRBV25-1 and TRBJ2-2): EADIYQTPRYLVIGTGKKITLECSQTMGHDKMYWYQQDPGMELHLIHYSYGVNSTEKGDLSSESTVSRIRTEHFPLTLESARPSHTSQYLCASSVHREPGELFFGEGSRLTVL.

The rearrangement uses TRBV19 and TRBJ2-6; 7 bases fit TRBD1. CDR1 and CDR2 (germline): LNHDA, SQIVND (reference sequence). The V segment lost 5 bases and the J segment 3 bases; nucleotides outside the gene matches: 10. The CDR3 is made up of 17 amino acids. The CDR3 bases are TGTGCCAGTAGTCCACTTCGACAGGGTTATGGGGCCAACGTCCTGACTTTC. As protein: CASSPLRQGYGANVLTF.

The chain carries TRBV10-3 and TRBJ2-3, with D perhaps given as TRBD1 or TRBD2 (5 bases each). Trimming pared 10 bases from V and 1 base from J, leaving 18 bases between. The CDR3 is made up of 15 amino acids. The germline gives CDR1 ENHRY, CDR2 SYGVKD. This CDR3 reads CATGAELLGTDTQYF. CDR3 nucleotides: TGTGCCACCGGGGCCGAATTGCTAGGCACAGATACGCAGTATTTT.

The sample holds a few counts of this clone. The chain carries TRBV15 and TRBJ1-3; D not resolved. Germline CDR1 is LNHNV and CDR2 is YYDKDF (reference sequence). V was shortened by 3 bases and J by 2 bases, with 2 bases between the two germline ends. The CDR3 runs to 12 residues. The CDR3 loop reads CATSSTGNTIYF. CDR3 DNA: TGTGCCACCAGCAGTACTGGAAACACCATATATTTT. The complete variable domain, with remaining parts taken from reference TRBV15 and TRBJ1-3, reads DAMVIQNPRYQVTQFGKPVTLSCSQTLNHNVMYWYQQKSSQAPKLLFHYYDKDFNNEADTPDNFQSRRPNTSFCFLDIRSPGLGDTAMYLCATSSTGNTIYFGEGSWLTVV.

The chain carries TRBV9 and TRBJ1-3; perhaps TRBD1 as D (5 bases). Germline CDR1 reads SGDLS; CDR2 reads YYNGEE. V lost 0 bases to trimming and J lost 0 bases, with 10 bases between them. CDR3 length: 16 residues. The CDR3 region has the DNA TGTGCCAGCAGCGTAGGGGGGAGCAGCTCTGGAAACACCATATATTTT. Its protein is CASSVGGSSSGNTIYF.

This clone was seen only a few times. The chain couples TRBV7-8 to TRBJ2-3, with 9 bases identical to TRBD2. The germline V gene has CDR1 SGHVS and CDR2 FQNEAQ. After removal of 5 bases from V and 4 bases from J, the junction contained 10 bases not matched to a gene. This CDR3 is built from 16 residues. In DNA, the CDR3 is TGTGCCAGCAGCAAGTCACCCAGCGGGAGGTCAGATACGCAGTATTTT. This sequence encodes CASSKSPSGRSDTQYF.

The chain links TRBV5-1 to TRBJ2-1, with a possible D match to TRBD2 (6 bases). Trimming removed 0 bases at V and 1 base at J, with 8 bases between. The CDR3 extends over 15 amino acids. Germline-derived CDR1 and CDR2 are SGHRS and YFSETQ. Written as DNA, the CDR3 is TGCGCCAGCAGCTTGGATGGGAGGTCCTACAATGAGCAGTTCTTC. It codes for CASSLDGRSYNEQFF.